A single sample gave rise to the 15 T cell receptor beta chains below, sequenced in a study of cytomegalovirus exposure and HLA in healthy donors. Primers: 60 Vbeta forward and 13 Jbeta reverse. The method was immunoSEQ multiplex PCR; TCRdb's version includes in-frame clones alone and lacks a portion of them. Here the sample table reports approximately 80,000 clones. Sequenced sample: PBMCs. The receptors were sampled from a young woman in good health and CMV-seronegative.

The V call is TRBV19, the J call TRBJ1-4; TRBD1 matches 8 bases. CDR3 length: 14 amino acids. Germline assignment: CDR1 LNHDA and CDR2 SQIVND (reference sequence). Trimming removed 5 bases from V and 7 bases from J; junction bases left unmatched: 6. CDR3 nucleotides: TGTGCCAGTAGTTCCGGGACAGGCGCTGAAAAACTGTTTTTT. This translates into CASSSGTGAEKLFF.

The V and J genes are TRBV5-1 and TRBJ2-7, with 12 bases lining up with TRBD2. The J segment lost 5 bases and the V segment lost 4 bases, leaving 7 bases of the junction unmatched. Germline V gene data show CDR1 as SGHRS and CDR2 as YFSETQ. The CDR3 runs 15 residues. CDR3 DNA sequence: TGCGCCAGCAGCCCTCGGACTAGCGGGGCCCACGAGCAGTACTTC. Its translation is CASSPRTSGAHEQYF.

The rearrangement joins TRBV19 to TRBJ2-7, with TRBD1 identical over 7 bases. Unmatched junction bases numbered 11, after V lost 9 bases and J lost 3 bases. The CDR3 totals 14 residues. The germline CDR1 and CDR2 sequences are LNHDA and SQIVND (reference sequence). The CDR3 DNA reads TGTGCCAGCTCCCCGGGGACAGACTTCTACGAGCAGTACTTC. As protein: CASSPGTDFYEQYF.

This rearrangement joins TRBV7-9 to TRBJ2-5, with 10 bases that match TRBD2. Trimming took 5 bases from V and 4 from J; bases not matched to a gene: 7. Germline CDR1 reads SEHNR; CDR2 reads FQNEAQ (reference sequence). The CDR3 runs 15 residues. For the CDR3, the DNA is TGTGCCAGCAGCACCCCGGTAGCGGGAGGAGAGACCCAGTACTTC. Protein sequence: CASSTPVAGGETQYF. Combining the CDR3 with reference TRBV7-9 and TRBJ2-5 gives the whole variable domain DTGVSQNPRHKITKRGQNVTFRCDPISEHNRLYWYRQTLGQGPEFLTYFQNEAQLEKSRLLSDRFSAERPKGSFSTLEIQRTEQGDSAMYLCASSTPVAGGETQYFGPGTRLLVL.

V is TRBV6-1 and J is TRBJ1-1; D is unclear. The CDR3 length is 12 residues. CDR1 MNHNS and CDR2 SASEGT come from the germline V gene. Trimming stripped 6 bases from V and 0 bases from J, with 5 bases between. Here the CDR3 DNA reads TGTGCCAGCAGATTCATGAACACTGAAGCTTTCTTT. As protein: CASRFMNTEAFF.

The chain couples TRBV29-1 to TRBJ1-1, with D perhaps TRBD1 (6 bases). Germline V CDR1 and CDR2: SQVTM, ANQGSEA. The CDR3 length is 10 residues. V dropped 4 bases and J dropped 8 bases, with 8 bases sitting between them. CDR3 nucleotides: TGCAGCGTTGGACAGGCAGAAGCTTTCTTT. Amino acids: CSVGQAEAFF.

The rearrangement uses TRBV7-9 and TRBJ2-5; TRBD1 matches 9 bases. The germline V gene has CDR1 SEHNR and CDR2 FQNEAQ (reference sequence). J lost 4 bases, V lost 11 bases, and 11 bases had no gene match. There are 14 residues in the CDR3. CDR3 in DNA: TGTGCCGGTTCTCCGGGACAGGGAGCAGAGACCCAGTACTTC. Protein product: CAGSPGQGAETQYF.

This rearrangement joins TRBV5-6 to TRBJ2-5, with 9 bases that match TRBD1. The DNA end favors TRBJ2-7, so the J call may be wrong. The CDR3 contains 14 residues. CDR1 is SGHDT and CDR2 is YYEEEE in the germline V gene. CDR3 amino acids: CASSPGQGSYEQYF. The DNA of the CDR3 is TGTGCCAGCAGCCCGGGACAGGGCTCCTACGAGCAGTACTTC.

For the CDR3, the DNA is TGCAGCGTTGAAGATCTTGGGACTAGCGGGTACTACGAGCAGTACTTC. It translates to CSVEDLGTSGYYEQYF. V and J are TRBV29-1 and TRBJ2-7; TRBD2 matches at 12 bases. The V gene end was trimmed by 0 bases and the J gene end by 3 bases; junction bases not matched to a gene: 6. Per the germline V gene, CDR1 is SQVTM and CDR2 is ANQGSEA. This CDR3 spans 16 amino acids.

This rearrangement joins TRBV9 to TRBJ2-7, with TRBD2 identical over 9 bases. V was clipped by 0 bases and J by 2 bases; unmatched bases: 6. Germline CDR1 and CDR2: SGDLS and YYNGEE. This CDR3 region has 16 residues. Here the CDR3 reads CASSVGVSGSPYEQYF. In nucleotides, the CDR3 is TGTGCCAGCAGCGTAGGGGTTAGCGGGAGCCCCTACGAGCAGTACTTC.

This rearrangement joins TRBV5-7 to TRBJ2-3; the D is unclear. TRBV5-7 is noted as an ORF with a role that remains uncertain. This CDR3 has 13 amino acids. V was trimmed by 0 bases and J by 5 bases, leaving 7 bases between them. CDR3 nucleotides: TGTGCCAGCAGCTTGGCCGGCGGAGATACGCAGTATTTT. Amino acids: CASSLAGGDTQYF.

The J gene is TRBJ2-5, the V gene TRBV5-1; 7 bases map to TRBD2. The CDR3 totals 17 residues. Germline CDR1 and CDR2: SGHRS and YFSETQ. Unmatched junction bases numbered 10, after V lost 1 base and J lost 1 base. The CDR3 DNA reads as TGCGCCAGCAGCTTGAGGGGAGGGGAGGTGGTCCAAGAGACCCAGTACTTC. It translates to CASSLRGGEVVQETQYF.

The rearrangement links TRBV27 to TRBJ1-1; 7 bases agree with TRBD1. The germline V gene encodes CDR1 MNHEY and CDR2 SMNVEV (reference sequence). Trimming took 5 bases from V and 1 from J; bases not matched to a gene: 4. The CDR3 consists of 14 residues. CDR3 region: CASSPWTGNTEAFF. The DNA for the CDR3 is TGTGCCAGCAGTCCCTGGACAGGGAACACTGAAGCTTTCTTT.

CDR3 DNA sequence: TGTGCCAGCAGTAACCAGGGGGGCACTGAAGCTTTCTTT. It encodes CASSNQGGTEAFF. The chain joins TRBV6-1 to TRBJ1-1; 7 bases line up with TRBD1. Germline V gene lookup returns CDR1 MNHNS and CDR2 SASEGT. CDR3 size: 13 residues. The V gene end was trimmed by 5 bases and the J gene end by 4 bases; junction bases not matched to a gene: 4.

The V and J genes are TRBV6-6 and TRBJ2-1, with unresolved D. The CDR3 sequence is 15 residues long. The germline V and J ends were trimmed by 2 bases and 5 bases, with 13 bases remaining between them. Germline values: CDR1 MNHNY, CDR2 SVGAGI (reference sequence). CDR3 DNA: TGTGCCAGCAGTTACCCGCCGGGTACCGACAATGAGCAGTTCTTC. This gives the protein CASSYPPGTDNEQFF.